The T cell receptor (beta chain) under discussion was sequenced for a study of CD4 T cells in relation to SARS-CoV-2 and coronaviruses. This CDR3 spans 15 amino acids. Losses at the gene ends were 5 bases for V and 6 bases for J; bases not matched to a gene: 5. Germline assignment: CDR1 MDHEN and CDR2 SYDVKM. As to this clone: Its matching antigen is unknown.

Overall study findings and caveats: SARS-CoV-2-driven expansion was significantly weaker in crossreactive than monoreactive clones.

Before the COVID-19 pandemic, during about 2011-2019, CD4+ T cells were taken from unexposed donors. Deep TCR-beta sequencing used DNA from uncultured naive and memory CD4+ T cells. TCRdb keeps only in-frame clones here, not all; method: immunoSEQ multiplex PCR. The repertoire consists of some 65,000 clones, with 87% occurring once and the leading ten covering over 1.5%. Sequencing input: memory CD4+ T cells from PBMCs. The receptor was isolated from a human donor in good health. The chain has TRBV28 and TRBJ2-1; TRBD2 matches at 12 bases. CDR3 loop: CASSLTSGGTNEQFF. In nucleotides, the CDR3 is TGTGCCAGCAGTCTGACTAGCGGGGGAACCAATGAGCAGTTCTTC.